Below are 20 T cell receptor beta chains sequenced from a single sample in a study of post-analysis software for immune sequencing data. Study-level results: Roughly 5 TRBV segments occurring more often in patients than controls included TRBV5-6, TRBV5-1 and TRBV20-1.

Their recognized antigens are unknown. Each TCR beta cDNA library carried unique molecular identifiers. TCRdb passed the PCR reads through MiXCR, listing each CDR3 protein once. The data contain 550,000 to 700,000 distinct CDR3 sequences, roughly 45% of them singletons. Source material: blood. The receptors were sampled from a girl between 10 and 17 years old with multiple sclerosis.

This clonotype was seen a single time. The chain recombines TRBV12-3 or TRBV12-4 with TRBJ2-4, with D possibly being TRBD1 or TRBD2 (5 bases each). V shed 10 bases and J shed 13 bases, with 17 bases lying between them. This CDR3 is built from 11 residues. The CDR3 protein is CAISGSTVQYF. In DNA, the CDR3 is TGTGCCATCAGCGGTTCGACAGTACAGTACTTC.

The V gene is TRBV7-3, the J gene TRBJ2-3; TRBD1 matches at 7 bases. The CDR3 length is 15 residues. Germline loops: CDR1 SGHTA, CDR2 FQGTGA. V lost 5 bases to trimming and J lost 6 bases; unmatched junction nucleotides: 11. CDR3 in amino acids: CASSPSIGGPDTQYF. The CDR3 DNA reads as TGTGCCAGCAGCCCCTCTATAGGGGGCCCGGATACGCAGTATTTT.

This clonotype was counted between two and nine times. The gene calls are TRBV19 and TRBJ2-1; 7 bases agree with TRBD1. The length of the CDR3 is 15 residues. The germline CDR1 and CDR2 sequences are LNHDA and SQIVND (reference sequence). The V gene end was trimmed by 2 bases and the J gene end by 2 bases; junction bases not matched to a gene: 3. In DNA form, the CDR3 reads TGTGCCAGTAGTATACCCCAGGGGGCCTACAATGAGCAGTTCTTC. Amino acid sequence: CASSIPQGAYNEQFF. Filled out from reference TRBV19 and TRBJ2-1, the complete variable domain reads DGGITQSPKYLFRKEGQNVTLSCEQNLNHDAMYWYRQDPGQGLRLIYYSQIVNDFQKGDIAEGYSVSREKKESFPLTVTSAQKNPTAFYLCASSIPQGAYNEQFFGPGTRLTVL.

J is TRBJ1-2 and V is TRBV20-1, with TRBD1 matching over 8 bases. This CDR3 has 12 amino acids. Germline values: CDR1 DFQATT, CDR2 SNEGSKA (reference sequence). The CDR3 DNA sequence: TGCGGGGGGGCAGGGGGCGGCAATGGCTACACCTTC. Translating it yields CGGAGGGNGYTF.

V and J are TRBV2 and TRBJ2-5; a possible D gene is TRBD2 (6 bases). Trimming stripped 5 bases from V and 4 bases from J, with 20 bases between. Germline V gives CDR1 SNHLY, CDR2 FYNNEI. The CDR3 sequence is 16 residues long. This CDR3 reads CASSSGLGTGGETQYF. In DNA, the CDR3 is TGTGCCAGCAGTTCGGGGCTGGGGACTGGAGGAGAGACCCAGTACTTC. The complete variable domain, with remaining parts taken from reference TRBV2 and TRBJ2-5, reads EPEVTQTPSHQVTQMGQEVILRCVPISNHLYFYWYRQILGQKVEFLVSFYNNEISEKSEIFDDQFSVERPDGSNFTLKIRSTKLEDSAMYFCASSSGLGTGGETQYFGPGTRLLVL.

The V call is TRBV6-2 or TRBV6-3, the J call TRBJ2-1; perhaps D is TRBD1 or TRBD2 (6 bases each). CDR3 size: 12 residues. The germline gives CDR1 MNHEY, CDR2 SVGEGT. Trimming cost V 11 bases and J 8 bases, with 16 bases left between them. DNA for the CDR3: TGTGCCTCCAAAAGGGGGACTGATGAGCAGTTCTTC. It yields the protein CASKRGTDEQFF.

The sample holds a few counts of this clonotype. V is TRBV7-8 and J is TRBJ1-2; 8 positions match TRBD1. Per germline, CDR1 SGHVS and CDR2 FQNEAQ. The CDR3 loop spans 15 amino acids. V trimming: 1 base; J trimming: 5 bases; junction bases outside the gene matches: 6. The CDR3 bases are TGTGCCAGCAGCTTAGGGCAGGGGGCGCGGTATGGCTACACCTTC. It translates to CASSLGQGARYGYTF.

This chain uses TRBV12-3 or TRBV12-4 with TRBJ2-3; 8 bases are shared with TRBD1. The CDR3 is made up of 14 amino acids. Losses at the gene ends were 3 bases for V and 4 bases for J; bases not matched to a gene: 3. This CDR3 reads CASSFSRGPDTQYF. CDR3 in DNA: TGTGCCAGCAGTTTTTCCAGGGGGCCAGATACGCAGTATTTT.

The CDR3 DNA follows: TGCAGTGCTATGGGGCAGGTCTCCACAGATACGCAGTATTTT. Its protein product is CSAMGQVSTDTQYF. The chain employs TRBV20-1 and TRBJ2-3, with D tentatively TRBD1 (5 bases). The CDR3 has 14 residues. V was clipped by 4 bases and J by 2 bases, with 13 bases between them. Per germline, CDR1 DFQATT and CDR2 SNEGSKA (reference sequence).

In its sample, this clonotype was seen a few times. The rearrangement uses TRBV7-3 and TRBJ2-1; D possibly corresponds to TRBD2 (6 bases). In germline, CDR1 is SGHTA, CDR2 FQGTGA. The CDR3 totals 15 residues. Trimming pared 3 bases from V and 7 bases from J, leaving 16 bases between. CDR3 in DNA: TGTGCCAGCAGCTTGGAGCGGGCCATGGTAAATGAGCAGTTCTTC. It encodes CASSLERAMVNEQFF.

Notes on this clonotype: Since the CDR3 does not end with the conserved phenylalanine or tryptophan, this likely comes from a read error. This rearrangement joins TRBV7-3 to TRBJ1-6; a weak D match, TRBD1 (6 bases). The CDR3 contains 15 residues. The V end lost 1 base, the J end lost 7 bases, and 11 bases lay between the germline ends. Germline V lookup: CDR1 SGHTA, CDR2 FQGTGA. CDR3 coding DNA: TGTGCCAGCAGCTTAAATGGCAGGGGAAATTCACCCCTCCACGTT. It codes for CASSLNGRGNSPLHV.

J is TRBJ2-6 and V is TRBV5-1; 7 bases fit TRBD1. Losses at the gene ends were 3 bases for V and 8 bases for J; bases not matched to a gene: 5. The germline CDR1 and CDR2 sequences are SGHRS and YFSETQ. This CDR3 has 14 residues. The CDR3 DNA sequence: TGCGCCAGCAGCTACCCGACAGGGACCAACGTCCTGACTTTC. The encoded protein is CASSYPTGTNVLTF.

The genes are TRBV7-9 and TRBJ1-2; D call uncertain. Per the germline V gene, CDR1 is SEHNR and CDR2 is FQNEAQ (reference sequence). The CDR3 length is 13 residues. The V gene lost 0 bases and the J gene lost 7 bases, with 9 bases spanning the gap. The CDR3 DNA reads TGTGCCAGCAGCTTAGCGGACGGAGCTGGCTACACCTTC. It is translated as CASSLADGAGYTF.

The gene calls are TRBV24-1 and TRBJ2-1, with 7 bases matching TRBD2. J gave up 0 bases and V 4 bases, and 2 bases lay outside the gene matches. The CDR3 runs to 15 residues. Germline V gene data show CDR1 as KGHDR and CDR2 as SFDVKD. This CDR3 is CATSESGGSYNEQFF. The DNA for the CDR3 is TGTGCCACCAGTGAATCGGGAGGCTCCTACAATGAGCAGTTCTTC.

The J gene is TRBJ2-3, the V gene TRBV12-3 or TRBV12-4; D gene ambiguous. V was pared by 6 bases and J by 0 bases, with 10 bases between. The CDR3 consists of 14 residues. The CDR3 reads CASSRSISTDTQYF. DNA for the CDR3: TGTGCCAGCAGCAGATCGATCAGCACAGATACGCAGTATTTT.

The chain joins TRBV9 to TRBJ2-1; D may correspond to TRBD1 or TRBD2 (5 bases each). The length of the CDR3 is 15 residues. The ends were cut back, 4 bases at V and 2 bases at J, with 13 bases in the middle. Per germline, CDR1 SGDLS and CDR2 YYNGEE. As DNA, the CDR3 is TGTGCCAGCAGCCCGACGACGGGGCCCTACAATGAGCAGTTCTTC. Amino acids: CASSPTTGPYNEQFF.

This clonotype was observed a handful of times. The chain has TRBV9 and TRBJ1-5, with D tentatively TRBD1 (6 bases). This CDR3 comprises 14 residues. Germline loops: CDR1 SGDLS, CDR2 YYNGEE. V gave up 0 bases and J gave up 6 bases, with 10 bases separating them. The CDR3 DNA reads TGTGCCAGCAGCGTAGGGGGGGGCGGTCAGCCCCAGCATTTT. This sequence encodes CASSVGGGGQPQHF.

V usage is TRBV5-4 and J usage is TRBJ2-5; D not certain. The J call may be mistaken, given a closer DNA end match to TRBJ2-7. Germline V lookup: CDR1 SGHNT, CDR2 YYREEE (reference sequence). The CDR3 has 16 residues. CDR3 protein: CASSLRVSAGSYEQYF. The CDR3 DNA follows: TGTGCCAGCAGCTTGAGGGTATCGGCAGGCTCCTACGAGCAGTACTTC.

The chain recombines TRBV20-1 with TRBJ2-1; D is perhaps TRBD1 (5 bases). Germline assignment: CDR1 DFQATT and CDR2 SNEGSKA (reference sequence). The CDR3 contains 14 residues. Trimming shortened V by 6 bases and J by 7 bases, and 19 bases separated the two germline ends. The CDR3 nucleotides are TGCAGTGCCTCCCTTAGGGGCCTTTTTAATGAGCAGTTCTTC. This codes for CSASLRGLFNEQFF.

This chain connects TRBV6-2 or TRBV6-3 to TRBJ1-5; D remains ambiguous. The germline V and J ends were trimmed by 2 bases and 7 bases, with 15 bases remaining between them. The CDR3 is 15 residues long. CDR1 MNHEY and CDR2 SVGEGT come from the germline V gene. The CDR3 loop reads CASSYGMRAGQPQHF. The CDR3 DNA reads as TGTGCCAGCAGTTACGGAATGAGGGCCGGACAGCCCCAGCATTTT.